Below are 21 T cell receptor beta chains sequenced from a single sample in a study of cytomegalovirus exposure and HLA in healthy donors. Repertoires were generated with immunoSEQ multiplex PCR, while TCRdb's copy carries only in-frame clones and drops some. The sample lists 78,000 or so clones; 90% to 97% were seen once. Source material: PBMCs. Source of these receptors: a young man in good health and CMV-seropositive.

The sample holds one count of this clone. The CDR3 is CASSLSGLADSYEQYF. The CDR3 DNA sequence: TGTGCCAGCAGCTTATCGGGACTAGCGGACTCCTACGAGCAGTACTTC. The rearrangement links TRBV7-8 to TRBJ2-7; 11 nucleotides agree with TRBD2. The V gene's germline CDR1 is SGHVS and CDR2 FQNEAQ. The CDR3 has 16 amino acids. The V gene end was trimmed by 2 bases and the J gene end by 0 bases; junction bases not matched to a gene: 3.

The chain has TRBV7-9 and TRBJ2-1, with 10 bases identical to TRBD2. V was pared by 6 bases and J by 7 bases, with 9 bases of the junction left unmatched. The CDR3 is 15 amino acids. Germline V CDR1 and CDR2: SEHNR, FQNEAQ (reference sequence). CDR3: CASSPLAGAYNEQFF. The CDR3 nucleotides are TGTGCCAGCAGTCCCCTAGCGGGAGCGTATAATGAGCAGTTCTTC.

V gene TRBV15 combines with J gene TRBJ1-5, with a tentative D call TRBD1 (5 bases). Germline V gene data show CDR1 as LNHNV and CDR2 as YYDKDF (reference sequence). There are 18 residues in the CDR3. V gave up 0 bases and J gave up 2 bases, with 17 bases separating them. This chain's CDR3 is CATSREVKTTAGNQPQHF. The CDR3 DNA follows: TGTGCCACCAGCAGAGAGGTTAAAACGACAGCCGGCAATCAGCCCCAGCATTTT.

The genes are TRBV19 and TRBJ1-1; D not certain. Germline V CDR1 and CDR2: LNHDA, SQIVND (reference sequence). The V end lost 9 bases, the J end lost 1 base, and 15 bases lay between the germline ends. This CDR3 region has 14 residues. The CDR3 protein is CASTMAAGNTEAFF. In DNA form, the CDR3 reads TGTGCCAGCACCATGGCGGCGGGGAACACTGAAGCTTTCTTT. The entire variable domain, with the rest obtained from reference TRBV19 and TRBJ1-1, is as follows: DGGITQSPKYLFRKEGQNVTLSCEQNLNHDAMYWYRQDPGQGLRLIYYSQIVNDFQKGDIAEGYSVSREKKESFPLTVTSAQKNPTAFYLCASTMAAGNTEAFFGQGTRLTVV.

The V call is TRBV23-1, the J call TRBJ2-2; D gene unclear. TRBV23-1 is an ORF, with its function uncertain. The CDR3 is made up of 11 amino acids. The V gene lost 7 bases and the J gene lost 4 bases, with 4 bases spanning the gap. CDR3 residues: CASTVTGELFF. DNA for the CDR3: TGCGCCAGCACCGTCACCGGGGAGCTGTTTTTT.

The chain combines TRBV18 with TRBJ1-2, with 12 bases lining up with TRBD1. J lost 13 bases, V lost 6 bases, and 9 bases had no gene match. Germline CDR1 and CDR2: KGHSH and LQKENI. The CDR3 contains 13 residues. The CDR3 DNA sequence: TGTGCCAGCTCGCCGACCCGGGACAGGGGGCTCACCTTC. It translates to CASSPTRDRGLTF.

The genes are TRBV13 and TRBJ2-3, with D possibly being TRBD2 (6 bases). Germline V gene sequence: CDR1 PRHDT, CDR2 FYEKMQ (reference sequence). V lost 5 bases and J lost 0, with 18 bases in between. The CDR3 has 17 residues. The CDR3 DNA reads TGTGCCAGCAGCCTGGAGGGTTGGACCGCTAGCACAGATACGCAGTATTTT. This translates into CASSLEGWTASTDTQYF.

The J gene is TRBJ1-5, the V gene TRBV2; D call uncertain. The CDR3 runs to 14 residues. Germline CDR1 is SNHLY and CDR2 is FYNNEI. V was trimmed by 2 bases and J by 0 bases, leaving 5 bases between them. Here the CDR3 DNA reads TGTGCCAGCAGTGAATCCCATAGCAATCAGCCCCAGCATTTT. Translating it yields CASSESHSNQPQHF. Based on the CDR3 plus reference TRBV2 and TRBJ1-5, the full variable domain is EPEVTQTPSHQVTQMGQEVILRCVPISNHLYFYWYRQILGQKVEFLVSFYNNEISEKSEIFDDQFSVERPDGSNFTLKIRSTKLEDSAMYFCASSESHSNQPQHFGDGTRLSIL.

This chain links TRBV14 with TRBJ2-1, with 11 bases that match TRBD2. Germline V gives CDR1 SGHDN, CDR2 FVKESK. This CDR3 has 15 residues. V shed 8 bases and J 9 bases; nucleotides not matched to a gene: 12. The CDR3 spells CASALGLADGREQFF. The CDR3, as DNA: TGTGCCAGCGCCTTGGGACTAGCGGATGGACGTGAGCAGTTCTTC.

V usage is TRBV19 and J usage is TRBJ1-2; the D is unclear. Germline assignment: CDR1 LNHDA and CDR2 SQIVND (reference sequence). The CDR3 has 13 residues. Trimming removed 5 bases at V and 2 bases at J, with 9 bases between. CDR3 protein: CASSLGRNYGYTF. For the CDR3, the DNA is TGTGCCAGTAGTCTAGGGCGGAACTATGGCTACACCTTC.

The chain couples TRBV2 to TRBJ2-7, with TRBD2 matching over 8 bases. This CDR3 has 16 residues. Trimming took 4 bases from V and 0 from J; bases not matched to a gene: 8. From germline, CDR1 is SNHLY and CDR2 FYNNEI. This CDR3 reads CASSVGTSSPSYEQYF. The CDR3 DNA is TGTGCCAGCAGTGTCGGGACTAGTTCCCCCTCCTACGAGCAGTACTTC.

The chain joins TRBV7-6 to TRBJ1-5; D call uncertain. The CDR3 runs 13 residues. Germline V CDR1 and CDR2: SGHVS, FNYEAQ. Trimming left V 1 base short and J 7 bases short, with 8 bases between. For the CDR3, the DNA is TGTGCCAGCAGCTTAGGCAGCGAGCAGCCCCAGCATTTT. Protein sequence: CASSLGSEQPQHF.

The J gene is TRBJ2-3, the V gene TRBV29-1; tentatively, D is TRBD1 (6 bases). CDR1 is SQVTM, CDR2 ANQGSEA, per germline. V was trimmed by 0 bases and J by 6 bases, leaving 22 bases between them. The CDR3 runs to 17 residues. This chain's CDR3 is CSVEDRRGGQGLDTQYF. CDR3 nucleotides: TGCAGCGTTGAAGATCGGAGAGGTGGGCAGGGGTTGGATACGCAGTATTTT.

This clone has only one observation. V is TRBV6-4 and J is TRBJ2-1, with D tentatively TRBD1 (6 bases). Germline values: CDR1 MRHNA, CDR2 SNTAGT. The CDR3 has 15 amino acids. The V end lost 5 bases, the J end lost 0 bases, and 11 bases lay between the germline ends. CDR3 in DNA: TGTGCCAGCAGTCTAGGACAGAGCTCCTACAATGAGCAGTTCTTC. Protein product: CASSLGQSSYNEQFF.

The chain has TRBV11-2 and TRBJ2-5; 10 nucleotides line up with TRBD2. V trimming: 1 base; J trimming: 13 bases; junction bases outside the gene matches: 3. Germline CDR1 and CDR2: SGHAT and FQNNGV. CDR3 length: 12 residues. CDR3 sequence (DNA): TGTGCCAGCAGCTTAGTGGGGACTAGCGTGTACTTC. Translation: CASSLVGTSVYF.

This clone has just one count. The chain is built from TRBV28 and TRBJ2-7, with TRBD1 matching 8 bases. V lost 7 bases to trimming and J lost 0 bases; unmatched junction nucleotides: 8. The length of the CDR3 is 15 residues. Germline-derived CDR1 and CDR2 are MDHEN and SYDVKM. The CDR3 region is CASIVWTGPSYEQYF. CDR3 DNA sequence: TGTGCCAGCATCGTATGGACAGGGCCCTCCTACGAGCAGTACTTC. Full variable domain (outside the CDR3, taken from reference TRBV28 and TRBJ2-7): DVKVTQSSRYLVKRTGEKVFLECVQDMDHENMFWYRQDPGLGLRLIYFSYDVKMKEKGDIPEGYSVSREKKERFSLILESASTNQTSMYLCASIVWTGPSYEQYFGPGTRLTVT.

This chain uses TRBV5-6 with TRBJ1-2; D might be TRBD1 (6 bases). The CDR3 is 15 residues long. V was cut by 6 bases and J by 8 bases, with 23 bases left in between. Looked up from germline, CDR1 is SGHDT and CDR2 is YYEEEE. CDR3 in DNA: TGTGCCAGCAACCAGAAGTCATTTGGACAGTACGGCTACACCTTC. Its translation: CASNQKSFGQYGYTF.

The chain joins TRBV20-1 to TRBJ2-7; possible D gene TRBD2, 5 bases. V lost 6 bases and J lost 11, with 14 bases in between. CDR1 is DFQATT and CDR2 is SNEGSKA in the germline V gene (reference sequence). CDR3 length: 10 amino acids. Here the CDR3 reads CSAHGEREYF. CDR3 sequence (DNA): TGCAGTGCCCACGGGGAGAGGGAGTACTTC.

The J gene is TRBJ2-3, the V gene TRBV2, with TRBD2 matching 8 bases. Germline trimming cut 8 bases from V and 2 bases from J; bases unmatched to any gene: 3. CDR1 and CDR2 (germline): SNHLY, FYNNEI. The length of the CDR3 is 13 residues. The CDR3 DNA reads as TGTGCCAGCGGGCGGGAGGCCACAGATACGCAGTATTTT. The encoded protein is CASGREATDTQYF.

The chain couples TRBV27 to TRBJ2-7; D gene ambiguous. Germline CDR1 is MNHEY and CDR2 is SMNVEV (reference sequence). The V gene lost 5 bases and the J gene lost 4 bases, with 9 bases spanning the gap. The CDR3 extends over 12 amino acids. This chain's CDR3 is CASSRTNYEQYF. DNA of the CDR3: TGTGCCAGCAGTCGAACAAATTACGAGCAGTACTTC.

This clone has only one observation. V gene TRBV7-9 combines with J gene TRBJ1-2; possible D gene TRBD1, 5 bases. CDR3 length: 16 amino acids. Germline CDR1 is SEHNR and CDR2 is FQNEAQ (reference sequence). V dropped 1 base and J dropped 0 bases, with 12 bases sitting between them. The DNA for the CDR3 is TGTGCCAGCAGCTTAGATTGGGGCACGACTAACTATGGCTACACCTTC. Encoded protein: CASSLDWGTTNYGYTF. Together with reference TRBV7-9 and TRBJ1-2, the CDR3 gives the full variable domain: DTGVSQNPRHKITKRGQNVTFRCDPISEHNRLYWYRQTLGQGPEFLTYFQNEAQLEKSRLLSDRFSAERPKGSFSTLEIQRTEQGDSAMYLCASSLDWGTTNYGYTFGSGTRLTVV.